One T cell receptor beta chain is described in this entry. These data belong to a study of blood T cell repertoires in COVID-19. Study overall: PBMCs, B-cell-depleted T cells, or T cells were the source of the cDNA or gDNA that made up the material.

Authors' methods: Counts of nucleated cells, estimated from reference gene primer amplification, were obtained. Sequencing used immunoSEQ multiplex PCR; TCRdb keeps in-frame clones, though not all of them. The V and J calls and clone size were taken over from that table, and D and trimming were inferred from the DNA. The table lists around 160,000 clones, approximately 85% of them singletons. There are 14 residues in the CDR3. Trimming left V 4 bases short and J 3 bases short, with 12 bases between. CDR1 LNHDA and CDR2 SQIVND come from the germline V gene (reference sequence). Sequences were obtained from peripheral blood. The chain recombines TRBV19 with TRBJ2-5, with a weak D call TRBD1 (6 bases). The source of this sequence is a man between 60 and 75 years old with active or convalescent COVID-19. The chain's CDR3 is CASSTQGGKETQYF. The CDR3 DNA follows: TGTGCCAGTAGTACCCAAGGGGGAAAAGAGACCCAGTACTTC.